A single sample gave rise to the 19 T cell receptor beta chains below, sequenced in a study of T cell repertoires in cytomegalovirus infection. Each CDR3 protein is one row after TCRdb ran MiXCR on the reads. The data show 680,000 or so distinct CDR3 sequences, 35% to 45% seen once. The source material was PBMCs. The source of these receptors is a human donor in good health (CMV status not recorded). Some clones in this sample may be carry-over from other donors' samples.

This clonotype appeared a few times. The rearrangement uses TRBV6-1 and TRBJ1-2; D possibly corresponds to TRBD1 (5 bases). Trimming removed 2 bases from V and 3 bases from J, with 10 bases in between. This CDR3 spans 14 amino acids. CDR1 MNHNS and CDR2 SASEGT come from the germline V gene. Here the CDR3 DNA reads TGTGCCAGCAGTGAACCGGGCAGGGACTATGGCTACACCTTC. This gives the protein CASSEPGRDYGYTF.

This chain links TRBV7-6 with TRBJ2-3; 8 bases align to TRBD2. This CDR3 has 19 residues. CDR1 and CDR2 (germline): SGHVS, FNYEAQ. V lost 5 bases to trimming and J lost 4 bases; unmatched junction nucleotides: 20. The CDR3 spells CASSHTPLEIAGFPDTQYF. The CDR3 DNA reads TGTGCCAGCAGCCATACCCCCCTCGAAATAGCGGGATTTCCAGATACGCAGTATTTT.

The chain is built from TRBV10-3 and TRBJ1-1; D unclear. The CDR3 is 13 residues long. Germline values: CDR1 ENHRY, CDR2 SYGVKD. The V and J ends lost 9 bases and 0 bases respectively, with 11 bases between them. This CDR3 is CAIAEQMNTEAFF. As DNA, the CDR3 is TGTGCCATTGCTGAACAGATGAACACTGAAGCTTTCTTT.

V and J are TRBV10-3 and TRBJ2-6; perhaps TRBD2 as D (6 bases). The V and J ends lost 3 bases and 4 bases respectively, with 13 bases between them. CDR1 is ENHRY and CDR2 is SYGVKD in the germline V gene. The CDR3 has 16 residues. CDR3 DNA sequence: TGTGCCATCAGTGATATTGGAGGGGAAGGGGCCAACGTCCTGACTTTC. Amino acids: CAISDIGGEGANVLTF.

This clonotype appeared a few times. The chain has TRBV7-2 and TRBJ2-5; D is perhaps TRBD2 (5 bases). The CDR3 extends over 14 amino acids. V lost 0 bases and J lost 5, with 10 bases in between. Germline lookup yields CDR1 SGHTA and CDR2 FQGNSA. CDR3 DNA: TGTGCCAGCAGCTTAGCAGCGGCAGTCGAGACCCAGTACTTC. Protein: CASSLAAAVETQYF.

The CDR3 protein is CASSPPDRVVTEAFF. Here the CDR3 DNA reads TGTGCCAGCAGCCCACCGGACAGGGTCGTCACTGAAGCTTTCTTT. The rearrangement uses TRBV7-9 and TRBJ1-1; 8 bases match TRBD1. This CDR3 contains 15 residues. From germline, CDR1 is SEHNR and CDR2 FQNEAQ (reference sequence). V was clipped by 5 bases and J by 4 bases; unmatched bases: 9.

This chain joins TRBV11-1 and TRBJ1-1, with D possibly being TRBD1 (6 bases). CDR3 length: 15 amino acids. The ends were cut back, 4 bases at V and 5 bases at J, with 17 bases in the middle. Germline assignment: CDR1 SGHAT and CDR2 FQDESV (reference sequence). CDR3 region: CASSSGQKVSTEAFF. CDR3 in DNA: TGTGCCAGCAGCTCAGGACAGAAGGTGTCTACTGAAGCTTTCTTT.

The chain couples TRBV27 to TRBJ1-4; TRBD1 might be the D (6 bases). This CDR3 is built from 15 residues. V dropped 3 bases and J dropped 4 bases, with 12 bases sitting between them. Germline V gene data show CDR1 as MNHEY and CDR2 as SMNVEV (reference sequence). The CDR3 DNA reads as TGTGCCAGCAGTTTCCGGGGGGCCGATAATGAAAAACTGTTTTTT. It translates to CASSFRGADNEKLFF.

The sample holds a few counts of this clonotype. The genes are TRBV7-9 and TRBJ2-7; D is ambiguous. Trimming removed 4 bases at V and 4 bases at J, with 11 bases between. Germline V gene data show CDR1 as SEHNR and CDR2 as FQNEAQ (reference sequence). This CDR3 is built from 13 residues. CDR3 bases: TGTGCCAGCAGCTCCGAGCAGACTTACGAGCAGTACTTC. Its translation is CASSSEQTYEQYF.

A single count supports this clonotype. The gene calls are TRBV29-1 and TRBJ1-2; D remains ambiguous. This CDR3 has 13 amino acids. CDR1 and CDR2 from the germline V gene are SQVTM and ANQGSEA. Trimming pared 7 bases from V and 3 bases from J, leaving 15 bases between. CDR3 sequence: CSGGDARDYGYTF. CDR3 DNA sequence: TGCAGCGGAGGAGACGCACGCGACTATGGCTACACCTTC.

This clonotype occurred a few times. This chain uses TRBV28 with TRBJ2-2; the D call may be TRBD1 or TRBD2 (5 bases each). V was cut by 8 bases and J by 3 bases, with 13 bases left in between. This CDR3 comprises 14 residues. Germline V gives CDR1 MDHEN, CDR2 SYDVKM. CDR3 loop: CASGWDGYTGELFF. The CDR3 DNA is TGTGCCAGCGGCTGGGACGGATACACCGGGGAGCTGTTTTTT.

This clonotype was recorded many times. V is TRBV4-2 and J is TRBJ2-1; tentatively, D is TRBD1 (6 bases). The V end lost 4 bases, the J end lost 5 bases, and 12 bases lay between the germline ends. The V gene's germline CDR1 is LGHNA and CDR2 YNFKEQ. This CDR3 is 14 amino acids long. CDR3 in DNA: TGTGCCAGCAGCCCAGGGGATATGCACAATGAGCAGTTCTTC. This encodes CASSPGDMHNEQFF.

This clonotype was counted between two and nine times. V usage is TRBV12-3 or TRBV12-4 and J usage is TRBJ2-5, with D tentatively TRBD2 (5 bases). CDR3 size: 14 residues. The ends were cut back, 7 bases at V and 3 bases at J, with 15 bases in the middle. CDR3 coding DNA: TGTGCCAGCACAACCTACCGGGAAGAAGAGACCCAGTACTTC. Encoded protein: CASTTYREEETQYF.

The gene calls are TRBV12-3 or TRBV12-4 and TRBJ2-5, with no clear D. This CDR3 has 12 residues. Trimming shortened V by 5 bases and J by 6 bases, and 10 bases separated the two germline ends. CDR3 in DNA: TGTGCCAGCAGTCACCCAATGCAGACCCAGTACTTC. Translating gives CASSHPMQTQYF.

CDR3 nucleotides: TGTGCCACCAGTGATGCGACCAGGGGTAAGACTGAAGCTTTCTTT. Protein: CATSDATRGKTEAFF. This rearrangement joins TRBV24-1 to TRBJ1-1, with D maybe TRBD1 (6 bases). Germline CDR1 KGHDR, CDR2 SFDVKD. The V end lost 3 bases, the J end lost 5 bases, and 15 bases lay between the germline ends. The CDR3 covers 15 residues.

This clonotype has a count of ten or more. V and J are TRBV7-6 and TRBJ2-4, with TRBD1 matching 8 bases. After removal of 5 bases from V and 1 base from J, the junction contained 13 bases not matched to a gene. The germline CDR1 and CDR2 sequences are SGHVS and FNYEAQ. The CDR3 is 18 residues long. CDR3 in DNA: TGTGCCAGCAGCCAAGGCCCTCGGACAGGGTGGGCCAAAAACATTCAGTACTTC. It is translated as CASSQGPRTGWAKNIQYF.

This clonotype showed up many times. The V gene is TRBV11-3, the J gene TRBJ1-5, with D tentatively TRBD1 (5 bases). Germline CDR1 SGHNT, CDR2 YENEEA. V lost 4 bases, J lost 7 bases, and 11 bases lay in between. The CDR3 is 13 residues long. The DNA for the CDR3 is TGTGCCAGCAGCTCCGCAGGGAAACAGCCCCAGCATTTT. Amino acids: CASSSAGKQPQHF.

This clonotype was picked up a small number of times. The chain couples TRBV28 to TRBJ1-3, with D unresolved. The CDR3 is 13 residues long. Germline CDR1 is MDHEN and CDR2 is SYDVKM. Trimming left V 6 bases short and J 0 bases short, with 6 bases between. The CDR3 is CASRSSSGNTIYF. The CDR3 nucleotides read TGTGCCAGCAGGAGCTCCTCTGGAAACACCATATATTTT.

The chain is built from TRBV29-1 and TRBJ1-4; D may be TRBD1 (5 bases). The germline V gene has CDR1 SQVTM and CDR2 ANQGSEA. CDR3 length equals 13 residues. V was shortened by 5 bases and J by 1 base, with 8 bases between the two germline ends. The chain's CDR3 is CSVSGGTNEKLFF. DNA for the CDR3: TGCAGCGTTTCTGGGGGAACTAATGAAAAACTGTTTTTT.